The sample holds a few counts of the clone carrying this T cell receptor (beta chain). Its antigen is undetermined. Peripheral blood genomic DNA, not sorted cells or RNA, was the template. The data derive from a study of T cell repertoires in aging, cancer and after chemotherapy. Study outcomes and limitations: Compared with age-matched healthy donors, untreated hematological or solid cancer patients showed higher blood TCR clonality. These repertoire data do not allow conclusions about immunological memory after chemotherapy. In cancer patients, declining TCR diversity with age involved lost richness and lost evenness.

This CDR3 is built from 15 residues. V lost 3 bases, J lost 0 bases, and 1 base stayed unmatched. The germline V gene encodes CDR1 KGHSH and CDR2 LQKENI. Multiplex touch-down PCR with TRB-A/B primers amplified rearranged V-D-J TRB sequences. TCRdb recomputed calls from the multiplex PCR reads with MiXCR, one row per CDR3 protein. The sample has approximately 11,000 distinct CDR3 sequences, roughly 30% seen once. This chain uses TRBV18 with TRBJ2-2; 7 bases line up with TRBD1. This TCR came from a human donor in good health. Sequenced sample: blood. Here the CDR3 reads CASSPGTANTGELFF. The CDR3 nucleotides are TGTGCCAGCTCACCCGGGACAGCGAACACCGGGGAGCTGTTTTTT.